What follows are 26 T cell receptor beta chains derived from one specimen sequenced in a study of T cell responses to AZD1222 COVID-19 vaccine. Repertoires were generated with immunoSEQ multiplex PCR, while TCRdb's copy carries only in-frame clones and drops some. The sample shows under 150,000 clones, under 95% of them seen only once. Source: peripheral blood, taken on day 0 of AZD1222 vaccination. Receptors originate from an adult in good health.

The chain's CDR3 is CASSLGFEQYF. CDR3 in DNA: TGTGCCAGCAGCCTGGGGTTCGAGCAGTACTTC. The rearrangement links TRBV5-6 to TRBJ2-7; D gene unclear. Looked up from germline, CDR1 is SGHDT and CDR2 is YYEEEE. The CDR3 length is 11 residues. Trimming took 4 bases from V and 6 from J, leaving 8 bases between them.

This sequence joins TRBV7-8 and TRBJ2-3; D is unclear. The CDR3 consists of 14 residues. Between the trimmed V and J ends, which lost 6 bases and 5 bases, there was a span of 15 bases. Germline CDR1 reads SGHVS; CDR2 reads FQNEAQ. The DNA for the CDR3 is TGTGCCAGCAGGTCCGTTCGTGAGATAGATACGCAGTATTTT. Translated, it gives CASRSVREIDTQYF.

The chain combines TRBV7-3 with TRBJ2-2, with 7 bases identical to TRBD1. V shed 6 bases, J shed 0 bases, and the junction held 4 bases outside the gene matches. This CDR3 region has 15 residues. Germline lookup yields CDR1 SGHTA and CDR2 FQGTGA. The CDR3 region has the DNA TGTGCCAGCAGGGCAGGGGGTCCGAACACCGGGGAGCTGTTTTTT. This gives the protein CASRAGGPNTGELFF.

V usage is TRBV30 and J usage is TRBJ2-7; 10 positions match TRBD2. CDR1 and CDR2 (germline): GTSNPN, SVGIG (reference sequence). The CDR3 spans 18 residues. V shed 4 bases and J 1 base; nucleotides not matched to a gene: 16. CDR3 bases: TGTGCCTGGACCCCCCTTGCCCTCACTAGCGGGATATCCTACGAGCAGTACTTC. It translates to CAWTPLALTSGISYEQYF.

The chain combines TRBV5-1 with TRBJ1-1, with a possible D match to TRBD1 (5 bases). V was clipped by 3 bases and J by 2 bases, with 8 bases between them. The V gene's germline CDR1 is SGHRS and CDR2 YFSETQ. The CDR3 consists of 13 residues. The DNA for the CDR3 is TGCGCCAGCAGCTCGACAGCTAACACTGAAGCTTTCTTT. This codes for CASSSTANTEAFF.

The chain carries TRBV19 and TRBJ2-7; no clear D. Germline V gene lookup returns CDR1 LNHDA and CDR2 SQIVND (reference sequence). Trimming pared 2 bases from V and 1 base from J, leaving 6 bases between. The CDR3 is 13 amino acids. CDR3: CASSITRSYEQYF. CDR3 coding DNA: TGTGCCAGTAGTATAACGCGATCCTACGAGCAGTACTTC.

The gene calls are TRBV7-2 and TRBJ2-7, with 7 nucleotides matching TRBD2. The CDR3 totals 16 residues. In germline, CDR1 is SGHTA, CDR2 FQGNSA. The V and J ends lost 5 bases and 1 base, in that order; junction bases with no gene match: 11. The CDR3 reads CASSTDGRGGSYEQYF. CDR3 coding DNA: TGTGCCAGCAGCACCGATGGGAGGGGCGGGTCCTACGAGCAGTACTTC.

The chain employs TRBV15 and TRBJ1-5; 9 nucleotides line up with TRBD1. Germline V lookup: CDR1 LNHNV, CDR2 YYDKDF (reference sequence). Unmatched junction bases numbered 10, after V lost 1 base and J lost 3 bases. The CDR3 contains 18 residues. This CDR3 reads CATSRGRGTGLNNQPQHF. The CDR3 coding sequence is TGTGCCACCAGCAGAGGCCGGGGGACAGGGCTTAACAATCAGCCCCAGCATTTT.

CDR3 nucleotide sequence: TGCAGCGCTGCGACCCTGGGGGCCTATGGCTACACCTTC. It codes for CSAATLGAYGYTF. The chain carries TRBV29-1 and TRBJ1-2; D is possibly TRBD1 (6 bases). CDR1 is SQVTM and CDR2 is ANQGSEA in the germline V gene. The V end was cut by 7 bases, the J end by 4 bases, with 16 bases between. The CDR3 length is 13 residues.

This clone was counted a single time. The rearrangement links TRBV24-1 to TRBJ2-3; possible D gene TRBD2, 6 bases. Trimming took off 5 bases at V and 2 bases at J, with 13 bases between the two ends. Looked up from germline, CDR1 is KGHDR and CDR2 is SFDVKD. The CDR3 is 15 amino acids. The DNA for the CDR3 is TGTGCCACCAGTGCCAATAGCGGTCTCACAGATACGCAGTATTTT. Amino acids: CATSANSGLTDTQYF.

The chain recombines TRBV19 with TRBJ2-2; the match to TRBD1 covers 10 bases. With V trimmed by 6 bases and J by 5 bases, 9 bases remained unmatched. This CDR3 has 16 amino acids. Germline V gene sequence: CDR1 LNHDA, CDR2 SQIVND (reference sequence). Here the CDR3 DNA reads TGTGCCAGTAGGCAACGGACAGGGGGGAGGACCGGGGAGCTGTTTTTT. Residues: CASRQRTGGRTGELFF.

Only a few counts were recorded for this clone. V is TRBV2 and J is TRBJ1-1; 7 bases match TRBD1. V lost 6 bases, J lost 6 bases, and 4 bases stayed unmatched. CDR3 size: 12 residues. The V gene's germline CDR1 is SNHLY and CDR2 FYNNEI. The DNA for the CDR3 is TGTGCCAGCAGCCGGGACAGCCCTGAAGCTTTCTTT. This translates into CASSRDSPEAFF.

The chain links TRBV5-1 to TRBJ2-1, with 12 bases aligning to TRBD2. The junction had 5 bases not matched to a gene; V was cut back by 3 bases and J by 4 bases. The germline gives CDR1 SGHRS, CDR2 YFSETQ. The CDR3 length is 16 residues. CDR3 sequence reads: CASSSGLAGYYNEQFF. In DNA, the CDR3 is TGCGCCAGCAGCTCGGGACTAGCGGGTTATTACAATGAGCAGTTCTTC.

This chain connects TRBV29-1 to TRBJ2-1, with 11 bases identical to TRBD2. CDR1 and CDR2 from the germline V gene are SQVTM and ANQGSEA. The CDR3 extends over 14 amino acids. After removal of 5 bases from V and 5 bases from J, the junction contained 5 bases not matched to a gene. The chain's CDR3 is CSVSRLAGNNEQFF. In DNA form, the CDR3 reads TGCAGCGTTAGTAGACTAGCGGGAAACAATGAGCAGTTCTTC.

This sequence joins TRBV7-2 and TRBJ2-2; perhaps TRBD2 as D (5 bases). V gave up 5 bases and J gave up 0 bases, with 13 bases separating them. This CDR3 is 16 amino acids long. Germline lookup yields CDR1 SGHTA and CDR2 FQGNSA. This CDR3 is CASSARGLANTGELFF. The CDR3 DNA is TGTGCCAGCAGCGCCCGAGGGCTAGCGAACACCGGGGAGCTGTTTTTT.

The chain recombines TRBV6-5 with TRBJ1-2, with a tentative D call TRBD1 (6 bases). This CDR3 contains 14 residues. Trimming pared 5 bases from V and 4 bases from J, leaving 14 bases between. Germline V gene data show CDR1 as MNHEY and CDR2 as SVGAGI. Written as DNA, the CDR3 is TGTGCCAGCAGTAAAAGGGGGATCCCCTATGGCTACACCTTC. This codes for CASSKRGIPYGYTF.

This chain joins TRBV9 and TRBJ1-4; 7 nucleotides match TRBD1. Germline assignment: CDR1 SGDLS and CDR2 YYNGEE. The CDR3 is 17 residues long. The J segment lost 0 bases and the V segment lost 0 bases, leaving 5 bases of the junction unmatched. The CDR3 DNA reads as TGTGCCAGCAGCGTAGCGGGACAGTCTGCAACTAATGAAAAACTGTTTTTT. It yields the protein CASSVAGQSATNEKLFF.

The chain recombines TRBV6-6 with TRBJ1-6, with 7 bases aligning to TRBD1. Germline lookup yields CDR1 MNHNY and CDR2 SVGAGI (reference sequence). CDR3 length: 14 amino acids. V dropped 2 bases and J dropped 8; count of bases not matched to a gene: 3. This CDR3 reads CASSYRTGYSPLHF. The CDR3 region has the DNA TGTGCCAGCAGTTACCGGACAGGATATTCACCCCTCCACTTT.

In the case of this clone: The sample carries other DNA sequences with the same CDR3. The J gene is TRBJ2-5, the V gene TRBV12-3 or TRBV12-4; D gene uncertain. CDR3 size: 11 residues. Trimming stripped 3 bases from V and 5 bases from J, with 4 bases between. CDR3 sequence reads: CASSLRETQYF. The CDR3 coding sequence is TGTGCCAGCAGTTTGCGGGAGACCCAGTACTTC.

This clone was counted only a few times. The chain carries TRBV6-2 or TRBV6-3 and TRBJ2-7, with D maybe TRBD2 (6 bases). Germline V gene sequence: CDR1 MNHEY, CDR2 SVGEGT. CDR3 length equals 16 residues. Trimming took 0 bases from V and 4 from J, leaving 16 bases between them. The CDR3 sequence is CASSYSQGEEPYEQYF. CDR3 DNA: TGTGCCAGCAGTTACTCGCAAGGGGAGGAGCCGTACGAGCAGTACTTC.

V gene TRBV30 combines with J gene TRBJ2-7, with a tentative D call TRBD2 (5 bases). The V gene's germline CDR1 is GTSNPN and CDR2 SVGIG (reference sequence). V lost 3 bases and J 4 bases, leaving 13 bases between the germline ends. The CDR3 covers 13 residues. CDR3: CAWRGMGGYEQYF. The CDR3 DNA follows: TGTGCCTGGAGGGGGATGGGCGGGTACGAGCAGTACTTC.

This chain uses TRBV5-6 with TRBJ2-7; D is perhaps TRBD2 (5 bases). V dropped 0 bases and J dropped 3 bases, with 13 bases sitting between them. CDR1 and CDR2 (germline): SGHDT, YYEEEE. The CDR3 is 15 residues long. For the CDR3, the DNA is TGTGCCAGCAGCTTGGGGCAACCTGAGGGCTACGAGCAGTACTTC. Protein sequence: CASSLGQPEGYEQYF. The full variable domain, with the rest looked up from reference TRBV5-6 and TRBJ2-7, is DAGVTQSPTHLIKTRGQQVTLRCSPKSGHDTVSWYQQALGQGPQFIFQYYEEEERQRGNFPDRFSGHQFPNYSSELNVNALLLGDSALYLCASSLGQPEGYEQYFGPGTRLTVT.

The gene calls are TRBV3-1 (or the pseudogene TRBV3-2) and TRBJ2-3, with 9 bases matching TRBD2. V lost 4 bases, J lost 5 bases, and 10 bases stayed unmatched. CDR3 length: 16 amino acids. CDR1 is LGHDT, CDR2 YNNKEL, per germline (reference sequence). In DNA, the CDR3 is TGTGCCAGCAGCCGCACGGGACTAGCCAGGGGAGATACGCAGTATTTT. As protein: CASSRTGLARGDTQYF.

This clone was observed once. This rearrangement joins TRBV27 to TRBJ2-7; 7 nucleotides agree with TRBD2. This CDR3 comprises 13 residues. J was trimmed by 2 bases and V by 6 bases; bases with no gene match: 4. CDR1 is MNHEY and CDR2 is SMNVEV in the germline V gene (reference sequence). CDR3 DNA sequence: TGTGCCAGCAGAAAGCGGGGAACCTACGAGCAGTACTTC. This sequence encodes CASRKRGTYEQYF.

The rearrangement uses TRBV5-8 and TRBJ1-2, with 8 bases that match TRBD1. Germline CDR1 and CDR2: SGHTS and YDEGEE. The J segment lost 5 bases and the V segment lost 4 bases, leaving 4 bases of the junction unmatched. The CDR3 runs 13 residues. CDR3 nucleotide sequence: TGTGCCAGCAGCCCCAGGGGGCAATATGGCTACACCTTC. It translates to CASSPRGQYGYTF.

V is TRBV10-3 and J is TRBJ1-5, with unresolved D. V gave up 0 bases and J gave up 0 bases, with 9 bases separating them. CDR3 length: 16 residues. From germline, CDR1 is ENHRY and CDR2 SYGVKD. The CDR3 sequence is CAISESSYYSNQPQHF. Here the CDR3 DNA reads TGTGCCATCAGTGAGTCGAGCTATTATAGCAATCAGCCCCAGCATTTT.